This T cell receptor beta chain came from a study of Ad26.COV2.S vaccination and SARS-CoV-2 variants. Assay: immunoSEQ multiplex PCR; the TCRdb copy retains only in-frame clones and omits some. The data contain some 330,000 clones, about 90% of them singletons. Treatment of the sample: roughly 19 received Ad26.COV2.S at low or high dose, single or two shots; 5 received placebo; per-sample allocation not given. Specimens were obtained on day 63 following the first vaccine or placebo injection. Germline assignment: CDR1 SGHNT and CDR2 YENEEA. CDR3 length equals 20 residues. V shed 0 bases and J 0 bases; nucleotides not matched to a gene: 13.

This specimen consisted of peripheral blood, obtained in a trial of Ad26.COV2.S vaccine versus placebo. The clonotype originates from a person aged 18-65 years who received the Ad26.COV2.S COVID-19 vaccine or a placebo. The genes are TRBV11-3 and TRBJ2-2, with 7 bases aligning to TRBD2. The CDR3 spells CASSLDYLLATPSNTGELFF. Written as DNA, the CDR3 is TGTGCCAGCAGCTTAGATTATCTACTAGCGACACCATCGAACACCGGGGAGCTGTTTTTT.